A single sample gave rise to the 28 T cell receptor beta chains below, sequenced in a study of T cells after yellow fever vaccination. From the 5' RACE reads, TCRdb called clonotypes with MiXCR, one entry per CDR3 protein. The sample holds 340,000 or so distinct CDR3 sequences, roughly an eighth seen once. The source material was CD4+ T cells sorted from PBMCs, sampled 15 days after the yellow fever booster vaccination. Receptor source: a man between 18 and 35 years old who received the YFV17D yellow fever vaccine.

Regarding this clonotype: The DNA is left out, because the CDR3 cannot be placed on it with certainty; the CDR3 is given as TCRdb lists it. The J gene is TRBJ2-3, the V gene TRBV7-5. TRBV7-5 is noted as a pseudogene. Termini included, the CDR3 measures 14 amino acids. The CDR3 region is CISVPEARLGTQYF.

This clonotype was observed a handful of times. The chain links TRBV19 to TRBJ2-3; 9 bases agree with TRBD2. Losses at the gene ends were 3 bases for V and 2 bases for J; bases not matched to a gene: 6. The V gene's germline CDR1 is LNHDA and CDR2 SQIVND (reference sequence). CDR3 length equals 16 residues. The CDR3 sequence: CASSIPTSGHTDTQYF. The CDR3 coding sequence is TGTGCCAGTAGTATCCCGACTAGCGGACACACAGATACGCAGTATTTT.

The CDR3 is CASSLRGTSGGEDTQYF. In DNA, the CDR3 is TGTGCCAGCAGCCTACGTGGGACTAGCGGGGGTGAGGATACGCAGTATTTT. The chain recombines TRBV7-9 with TRBJ2-3, with 14 bases identical to TRBD2. The CDR3 consists of 17 residues. J was trimmed by 6 bases and V by 5 bases; bases with no gene match: 10. The germline CDR1 and CDR2 sequences are SEHNR and FQNEAQ (reference sequence).

This chain joins TRBV20-1 and TRBJ2-1, with D possibly being TRBD2 (5 bases). V gave up 3 bases and J gave up 0 bases, with 9 bases separating them. The length of the CDR3 is 14 residues. Per the germline V gene, CDR1 is DFQATT and CDR2 is SNEGSKA (reference sequence). CDR3 sequence (DNA): TGCAGTGCTAGCGGGGATCCCTCCTACAATGAGCAGTTCTTC. It codes for CSASGDPSYNEQFF.

This sequence joins TRBV20-1 and TRBJ2-1; 9 positions agree with TRBD2. CDR1 is DFQATT, CDR2 SNEGSKA, per germline (reference sequence). CDR3 length equals 16 residues. The J segment lost 2 bases and the V segment lost 0 bases, leaving 5 bases of the junction unmatched. CDR3 sequence reads: CSARDTRGGPYNEQFF. The CDR3 DNA is TGCAGTGCTAGAGACACGCGGGGGGGCCCCTACAATGAGCAGTTCTTC.

This chain connects TRBV20-1 to TRBJ1-4, with D unresolved. The ends were cut back, 4 bases at V and 4 bases at J, with 7 bases in the middle. Germline CDR1 reads DFQATT; CDR2 reads SNEGSKA (reference sequence). This CDR3 is built from 12 residues. CDR3 in amino acids: CSANGINEKLFF. The CDR3 DNA reads as TGCAGTGCTAACGGAATTAATGAAAAACTGTTTTTT.

The chain carries TRBV29-1 and TRBJ2-3; the match to TRBD2 covers 9 bases. The V gene end was trimmed by 7 bases and the J gene end by 2 bases; junction bases not matched to a gene: 4. CDR1 and CDR2 from the germline V gene are SQVTM and ANQGSEA. This CDR3 is built from 13 residues. The CDR3 protein is CSGERGATDTQYF. The CDR3 DNA reads TGCAGCGGAGAGCGGGGGGCCACAGATACGCAGTATTTT.

The CDR3: CASSHDGTGLYGYTF. In nucleotides, the CDR3 is TGTGCCAGCAGCCACGATGGGACAGGGCTCTATGGCTACACCTTC. The chain joins TRBV5-5 to TRBJ1-2, with TRBD1 identical over 9 bases. Losses at the gene ends were 4 bases for V and 4 bases for J; bases not matched to a gene: 8. CDR3 size: 15 residues. Germline CDR1 is SGHKS and CDR2 is YYEKEE (reference sequence).

This clonotype appeared a few times. A read error may produce the germline difference seen at one junction end. V is TRBV20-1 and J is TRBJ2-3; TRBD2 matches 10 bases. The CDR3 is 14 residues long. Germline lookup yields CDR1 DFQATT and CDR2 SNEGSKA (reference sequence). DNA of the CDR3: TGCAGTGCTAGAGTCCTAGCGGGGGCCCCAGGCTCCCATTTT. Its translation is CSARVLAGAPGSHF.

The chain joins TRBV18 to TRBJ1-1; D ambiguous. This CDR3 spans 13 amino acids. The V gene lost 3 bases and the J gene lost 1 base, with 6 bases spanning the gap. The germline V gene encodes CDR1 KGHSH and CDR2 LQKENI. This CDR3 reads CASSPMENTEAFF. The DNA of the CDR3 is TGTGCCAGCTCACCGATGGAGAACACTGAAGCTTTCTTT. Based on the CDR3 plus reference TRBV18 and TRBJ1-1, the full variable domain is NAGVMQNPRHLVRRRGQEARLRCSPMKGHSHVYWYRQLPEEGLKFMVYLQKENIIDESGMPKERFSAEFPKEGPSILRIQQVVRGDSAAYFCASSPMENTEAFFGQGTRLTVV.

This clonotype was seen a few times. The chain recombines TRBV28 with TRBJ2-2; 8 positions match TRBD1. There are 15 residues in the CDR3. Germline V gives CDR1 MDHEN, CDR2 SYDVKM. V was pared by 4 bases and J by 6 bases, with 7 bases of the junction left unmatched. DNA of the CDR3: TGTGCCAGCAGTTCTACAGGGGGTTCGGCCGGGGAGCTGTTTTTT. Translating gives CASSSTGGSAGELFF.

This clonotype occurred once. V gene TRBV4-3 combines with J gene TRBJ2-7; D might be TRBD2 (6 bases). Between the trimmed V and J ends, which lost 1 base and 9 bases, there was a span of 16 bases. This CDR3 is built from 14 residues. CDR1 and CDR2 from the germline V gene are LGHNA and YSLEER. The CDR3 sequence: CASSQGLGEKGQYF. For the CDR3, the DNA is TGCGCCAGCAGCCAAGGACTAGGAGAGAAGGGGCAGTACTTC.

Ten or more counts support this clonotype. V and J are TRBV27 and TRBJ1-5; D is uncertain. CDR3 length: 15 amino acids. Germline CDR1 is MNHEY and CDR2 is SMNVEV (reference sequence). V lost 3 bases and J lost 3, with 12 bases in between. CDR3 sequence (DNA): TGTGCCAGCAGTTTCGAAGGCATGGACAATCAGCCCCAGCATTTT. Translated: CASSFEGMDNQPQHF.

In its sample, this clonotype was seen many times. The CDR3 DNA sequence: TGCGCCAGCAGCTTGGCGCGGGGGGGCACAGATACGCAGTATTTT. It codes for CASSLARGGTDTQYF. The rearrangement uses TRBV5-1 and TRBJ2-3; TRBD2 matches at 8 bases. The junction had 1 base not matched to a gene; V was cut back by 0 bases and J by 1 base. Germline values: CDR1 SGHRS, CDR2 YFSETQ. The length of the CDR3 is 15 residues.

This clonotype was counted many times. The V gene is TRBV4-1, the J gene TRBJ2-3; D might be TRBD1 or TRBD2, each matching 6 bases. Germline CDR1 MGHRA, CDR2 YSYEKL. There are 15 residues in the CDR3. Between the trimmed V and J ends, which lost 0 bases and 5 bases, there was a span of 12 bases. CDR3 sequence: CASSQDGGGGDTQYF. CDR3 in DNA: TGCGCCAGCAGCCAAGATGGAGGGGGAGGAGATACGCAGTATTTT.

This clonotype has only a few counts. This chain connects TRBV28 to TRBJ2-3, with 10 bases lining up with TRBD2. Germline values: CDR1 MDHEN, CDR2 SYDVKM. The CDR3 runs 15 residues. The CDR3 region has the DNA TGTGCGTCGCGAGGGAGCGGGGGGGATGTCGATACGCAGTATTTT. It codes for CASRGSGGDVDTQYF.

The J gene is TRBJ2-3, the V gene TRBV11-1; TRBD1 might be the D (5 bases). Germline V gives CDR1 SGHAT, CDR2 FQDESV (reference sequence). The ends were cut back, 5 bases at V and 2 bases at J, with 8 bases in the middle. This CDR3 region has 13 residues. Written as DNA, the CDR3 is TGTGCCAGCAGCACGACAGCCACAGATACGCAGTATTTT. Translating gives CASSTTATDTQYF.

This clonotype came up a few times. The chain combines TRBV6-5 with TRBJ2-5, with 7 bases identical to TRBD1. This CDR3 region has 15 residues. Losses at the gene ends were 0 bases for V and 2 bases for J; bases not matched to a gene: 3. The germline gives CDR1 MNHEY, CDR2 SVGAGI. This CDR3 reads CASSYSGTVQETQYF. The CDR3 nucleotides are TGTGCCAGCAGTTACTCTGGGACAGTTCAAGAGACCCAGTACTTC.

This clonotype has just one count. The gene calls are TRBV4-1 and TRBJ1-2, with D hard to call. V was cut by 1 base and J by 2 bases, with 8 bases left in between. The CDR3 runs 14 residues. The germline CDR1 and CDR2 sequences are MGHRA and YSYEKL. The CDR3 is CASSQGLINYGYTF. In DNA, the CDR3 is TGCGCCAGCAGCCAAGGACTTATCAACTATGGCTACACCTTC.

This clonotype was detected only a few times. The CDR3 DNA reads as TGTGCCAGTAGCCGACCGACAGCATCGAACACTGAAGCTTTCTTT. It codes for CASSRPTASNTEAFF. This chain connects TRBV19 to TRBJ1-1; tentative D call: TRBD1 (5 bases). Germline CDR1 reads LNHDA; CDR2 reads SQIVND (reference sequence). The CDR3 has 15 residues. Trimming removed 6 bases from V and 1 base from J, with 15 bases in between.

This clonotype was counted at least ten times. CDR3 nucleotides: TGCGCCAGCAGCCAAGATTGGCAGGGGTCGCAGTATTTT. It is translated as CASSQDWQGSQYF. The chain links TRBV4-1 to TRBJ2-3; possibly TRBD1 for D (6 bases). The V gene lost 0 bases and the J gene lost 10 bases, with 11 bases spanning the gap. The CDR3 contains 13 residues. CDR1 and CDR2 (germline): MGHRA, YSYEKL.

The chain carries TRBV11-2 and TRBJ2-1; 10 bases are a match to TRBD2. After removal of 6 bases from V and 4 bases from J, the junction contained 6 bases not matched to a gene. The germline V gene has CDR1 SGHAT and CDR2 FQNNGV. The CDR3 totals 15 residues. CDR3 amino acids: CASRPPGLAYNEQFF. The CDR3 nucleotides are TGTGCCAGCAGACCTCCGGGACTAGCGTACAATGAGCAGTTCTTC.

This clonotype has just a few counts. This chain links TRBV6-2 or TRBV6-3 with TRBJ2-3, with 11 bases that match TRBD2. V was pared by 6 bases and J by 5 bases, with 4 bases of the junction left unmatched. There are 14 residues in the CDR3. The V gene's germline CDR1 is MNHEY and CDR2 SVGEGT. In DNA, the CDR3 is TGTGCCAGCAGATCCGGGACTAGCGGAGATACGCAGTATTTT. This translates into CASRSGTSGDTQYF.

This clonotype came up a few times. V is TRBV27 and J is TRBJ1-5, with D perhaps TRBD1 (5 bases). Trimming cost V 0 bases and J 1 base, with 13 bases left between them. The germline CDR1 and CDR2 sequences are MNHEY and SMNVEV (reference sequence). The length of the CDR3 is 17 residues. CDR3 amino acids: CASSLSGARRSNQPQHF. The CDR3 region has the DNA TGTGCCAGCAGTTTATCCGGGGCCCGAAGGAGCAATCAGCCCCAGCATTTT.

This clonotype was seen more than once but under ten times. The genes are TRBV20-1 and TRBJ1-5, with a possible D match to TRBD1 (5 bases). The germline CDR1 and CDR2 sequences are DFQATT and SNEGSKA (reference sequence). CDR3 length equals 15 residues. V lost 2 bases, J lost 5 bases, and 16 bases lay in between. The CDR3 loop is CSARWGGRGDQPQHF. In nucleotides, the CDR3 is TGCAGTGCTAGATGGGGCGGTAGGGGCGATCAGCCCCAGCATTTT.

The table lists this clonotype with many counts. This chain links TRBV28 with TRBJ1-2; the D gene is possibly TRBD1 (6 bases). The CDR3 extends over 13 amino acids. V was cut by 6 bases and J by 2 bases, with 10 bases left in between. Germline V gene sequence: CDR1 MDHEN, CDR2 SYDVKM. CDR3 sequence: CASRTGTNYGYTF. The CDR3 bases are TGTGCCAGCAGAACCGGGACAAACTATGGCTACACCTTC.

The chain combines TRBV7-9 with TRBJ1-2, with 9 nucleotides matching TRBD1. This CDR3 has 14 residues. Trimming removed 5 bases from V and 4 bases from J; junction bases left unmatched: 5. In germline, CDR1 is SEHNR, CDR2 FQNEAQ (reference sequence). CDR3 protein: CASSIGTGLYGYTF. The CDR3 DNA follows: TGTGCCAGCAGCATAGGGACAGGGCTCTATGGCTACACCTTC.

The V gene is TRBV15, the J gene TRBJ1-4; D not certain. The germline gives CDR1 LNHNV, CDR2 YYDKDF (reference sequence). V gave up 3 bases and J gave up 5 bases, with 4 bases separating them. The CDR3 is made up of 12 amino acids. CDR3 sequence: CATSRGNEKLFF. The DNA for the CDR3 is TGTGCCACCAGCAGGGGGAATGAAAAACTGTTTTTT.